This T cell receptor (beta chain) was obtained from a study of OX40 agonist ivuxolimab in advanced cancers. Turning to the study itself: The mean age was about 61 years, ranging from about 20 to 90, with roughly four fifths of participants male.

Generated by immunoSEQ multiplex PCR, the TCRdb table keeps only in-frame clones and is missing some. The data contain tens of thousands of clones, around four fifths of them singletons. On this clone: Its antigen is as yet unknown.

General study results and limits: Some nonresponders additionally presented with little normalized T-cell clonal expansion. Patients with a partial response at 0.1-3.0 mg/kg had among the lowest clonal expansion. At 0.1 to 3.0 mg/kg, clonal expansion of CD4+ and CD8+ blood T cells had occurred by week 6.

Sequences were derived from CD4+ or CD8+ T cells sorted from blood, sampled in a trial of the OX40 agonist ivuxolimab. The clonotype comes from an adult with an advanced solid tumor such as melanoma, head and neck, liver or kidney cancer.

In DNA form, the CDR3 reads TGTGCCAGTAGTGGACAGGGCCCTCAGCCCCAGCATTTT. Translating gives CASSGQGPQPQHF. This chain uses TRBV19 with TRBJ1-5, with TRBD1 identical over 8 bases. CDR1 and CDR2 from the germline V gene are LNHDA and SQIVND (reference sequence). The V and J ends lost 5 bases and 6 bases, in that order; junction bases with no gene match: 3. The CDR3 contains 13 residues. The complete variable domain, with remaining parts taken from reference TRBV19 and TRBJ1-5, reads DGGITQSPKYLFRKEGQNVTLSCEQNLNHDAMYWYRQDPGQGLRLIYYSQIVNDFQKGDIAEGYSVSREKKESFPLTVTSAQKNPTAFYLCASSGQGPQPQHFGDGTRLSIL.